This TCR beta chain emerged from a study of blood T cells in healthy people across ages. To note about this clonotype: What it binds is not known.

The second PCR ran about 6 to 12 cycles with a sample-barcoded 5' primer and J-beta primers. Every molecule of cDNA carried a tag from a template-switch adaptor with 12 random nucleotides. In TCRdb, the 5' RACE reads were re-called with MiXCR into one record per CDR3 protein. This sample has 700,000 to 950,000 distinct CDR3 sequences; about 42% occur once, and the top ten carry around a fifth. V lost 5 bases to trimming and J lost 2 bases; unmatched junction nucleotides: 17. Germline CDR1 MNHEY, CDR2 SMNVEV (reference sequence). The CDR3 runs 19 residues. Study observations and caveats: Significant beta diversity loss was already apparent by age roughly 44, declining roughly linearly. Estimates based on one million T cells were treated as lower bounds.

The chain links TRBV27 to TRBJ2-1; TRBD2 matches at 8 bases. This sequence was found in a woman aged 60-75 years in good health. Sequencing was carried out using blood. In DNA, the CDR3 is TGTGCCAGCAGTCTTCAGATGGGCTCCGGGACTAGAACCTACAATGAGCAGTTCTTC. This codes for CASSLQMGSGTRTYNEQFF.